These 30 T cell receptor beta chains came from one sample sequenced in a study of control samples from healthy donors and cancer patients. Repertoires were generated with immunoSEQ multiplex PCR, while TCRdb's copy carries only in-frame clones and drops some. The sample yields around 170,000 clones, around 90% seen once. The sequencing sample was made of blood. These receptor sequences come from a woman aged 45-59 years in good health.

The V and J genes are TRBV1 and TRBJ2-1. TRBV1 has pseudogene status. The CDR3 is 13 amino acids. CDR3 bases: TGCACCAGCAGCCAAGACTCCTACAATGAGCAGTTCTTC. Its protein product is CTSSQDSYNEQFF.

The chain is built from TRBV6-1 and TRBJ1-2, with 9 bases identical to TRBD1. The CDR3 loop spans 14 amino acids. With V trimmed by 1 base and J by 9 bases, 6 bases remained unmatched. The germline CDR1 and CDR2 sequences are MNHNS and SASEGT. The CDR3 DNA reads TGTGCCAGCAGTGAAGGGGGGACAGGGCTCAGCTACACCTTC. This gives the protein CASSEGGTGLSYTF.

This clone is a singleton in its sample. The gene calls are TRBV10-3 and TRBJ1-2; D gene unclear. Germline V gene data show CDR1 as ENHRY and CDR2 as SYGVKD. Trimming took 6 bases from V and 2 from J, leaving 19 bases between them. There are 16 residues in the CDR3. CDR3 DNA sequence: TGTGCCATCAGAGACGTAGGCAGCCTCTTCAACTATGGCTACACCTTC. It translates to CAIRDVGSLFNYGYTF.

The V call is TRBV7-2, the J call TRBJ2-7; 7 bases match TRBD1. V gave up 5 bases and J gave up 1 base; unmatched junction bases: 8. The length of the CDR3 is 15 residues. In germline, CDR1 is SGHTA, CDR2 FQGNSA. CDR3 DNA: TGTGCCAGCAGCATGATGCTGGGACAGTCCTACGAGCAGTACTTC. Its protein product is CASSMMLGQSYEQYF.

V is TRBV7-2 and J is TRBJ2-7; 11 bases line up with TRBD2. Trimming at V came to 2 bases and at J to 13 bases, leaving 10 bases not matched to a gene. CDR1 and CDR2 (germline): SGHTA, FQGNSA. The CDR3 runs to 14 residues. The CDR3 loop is CASSLWTSGSAPYF. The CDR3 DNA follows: TGTGCCAGCAGCTTATGGACTAGCGGGTCCGCACCTTACTTC.

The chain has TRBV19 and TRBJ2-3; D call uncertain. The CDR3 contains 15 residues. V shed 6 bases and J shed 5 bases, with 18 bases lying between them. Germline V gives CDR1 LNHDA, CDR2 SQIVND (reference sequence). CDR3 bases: TGTGCCAGTAGCCCCAGCCCCACCGACGGAGATACGCAGTATTTT. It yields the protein CASSPSPTDGDTQYF.

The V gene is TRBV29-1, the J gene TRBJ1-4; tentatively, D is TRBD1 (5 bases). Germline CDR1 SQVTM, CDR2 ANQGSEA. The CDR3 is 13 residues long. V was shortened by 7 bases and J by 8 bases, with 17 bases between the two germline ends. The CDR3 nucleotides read TGCAGCGCTGGGGACGGTTTTGTGGAAAAACTGTTTTTT. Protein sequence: CSAGDGFVEKLFF.

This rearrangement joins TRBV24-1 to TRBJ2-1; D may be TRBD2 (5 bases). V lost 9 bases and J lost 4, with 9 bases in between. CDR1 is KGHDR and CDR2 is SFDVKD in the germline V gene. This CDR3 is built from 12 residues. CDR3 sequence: CATVSGYNEQFF. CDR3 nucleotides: TGTGCCACCGTGTCGGGGTACAATGAGCAGTTCTTC.

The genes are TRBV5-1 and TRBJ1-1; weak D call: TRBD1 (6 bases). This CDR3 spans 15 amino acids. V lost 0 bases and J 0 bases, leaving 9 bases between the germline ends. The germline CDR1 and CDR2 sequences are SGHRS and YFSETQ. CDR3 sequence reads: CASSLAQGLNTEAFF. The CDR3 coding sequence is TGCGCCAGCAGCTTGGCACAGGGTCTGAACACTGAAGCTTTCTTT.

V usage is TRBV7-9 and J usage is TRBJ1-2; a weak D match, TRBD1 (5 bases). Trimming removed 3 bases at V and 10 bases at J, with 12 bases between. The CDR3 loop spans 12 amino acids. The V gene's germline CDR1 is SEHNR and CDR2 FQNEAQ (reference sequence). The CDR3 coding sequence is TGTGCCAGCAGCTTGGGGGTTACGGACTACACCTTC. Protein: CASSLGVTDYTF.

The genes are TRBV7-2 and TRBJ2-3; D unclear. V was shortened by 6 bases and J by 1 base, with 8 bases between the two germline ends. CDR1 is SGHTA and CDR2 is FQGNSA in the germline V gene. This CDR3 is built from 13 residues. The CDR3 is CASRPAGTDTQYF. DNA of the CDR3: TGTGCCAGCAGGCCCGCGGGCACAGATACGCAGTATTTT.

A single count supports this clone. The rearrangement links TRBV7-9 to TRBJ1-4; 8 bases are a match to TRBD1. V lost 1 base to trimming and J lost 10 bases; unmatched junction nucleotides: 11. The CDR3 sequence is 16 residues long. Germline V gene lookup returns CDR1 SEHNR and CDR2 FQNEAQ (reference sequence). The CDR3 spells CASSLEMRAGGGKLFF. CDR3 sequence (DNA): TGTGCCAGCAGCTTAGAGATGCGGGCAGGGGGCGGAAAACTGTTTTTT. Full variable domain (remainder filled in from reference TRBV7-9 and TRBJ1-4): DTGVSQNPRHKITKRGQNVTFRCDPISEHNRLYWYRQTLGQGPEFLTYFQNEAQLEKSRLLSDRFSAERPKGSFSTLEIQRTEQGDSAMYLCASSLEMRAGGGKLFFGSGTQLSVL.

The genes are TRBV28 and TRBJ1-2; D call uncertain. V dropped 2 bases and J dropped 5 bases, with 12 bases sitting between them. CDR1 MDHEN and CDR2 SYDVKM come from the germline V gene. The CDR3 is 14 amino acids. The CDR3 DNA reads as TGTGCCAGCAGTTTACGACCCGGACTGTATGGCTACACCTTC. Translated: CASSLRPGLYGYTF.

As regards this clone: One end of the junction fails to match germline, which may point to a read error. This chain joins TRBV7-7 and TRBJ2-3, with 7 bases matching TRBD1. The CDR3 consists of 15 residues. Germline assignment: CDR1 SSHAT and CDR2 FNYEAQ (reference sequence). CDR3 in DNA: TGTGCTAGCAGCTTAGGACAGGCGAACACAGATACGCAGTATTTT. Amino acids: CASSLGQANTDTQYF.

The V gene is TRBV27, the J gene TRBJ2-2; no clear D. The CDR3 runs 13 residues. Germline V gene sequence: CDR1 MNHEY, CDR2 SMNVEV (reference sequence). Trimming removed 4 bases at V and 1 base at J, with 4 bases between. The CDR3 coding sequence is TGTGCCAGCAGTTGGGAGAACACCGGGGAGCTGTTTTTT. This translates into CASSWENTGELFF.

CDR3 sequence: CASSPGGYGYTF. For the CDR3, the DNA is TGTGCCAGCAGCCCTGGAGGGTATGGCTACACCTTC. The chain has TRBV11-1 and TRBJ1-2, with D hard to call. Germline CDR1 reads SGHAT; CDR2 reads FQDESV (reference sequence). Trimming took 5 bases from V and 5 from J, leaving 9 bases between them. This CDR3 has 12 amino acids.

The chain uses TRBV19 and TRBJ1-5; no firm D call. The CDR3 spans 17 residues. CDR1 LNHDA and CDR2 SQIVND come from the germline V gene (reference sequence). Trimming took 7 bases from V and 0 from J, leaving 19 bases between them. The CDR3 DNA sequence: TGTGCCAGTAAACTCAGGTCCCTCGAGTTTAGCAATCAGCCCCAGCATTTT. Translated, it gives CASKLRSLEFSNQPQHF. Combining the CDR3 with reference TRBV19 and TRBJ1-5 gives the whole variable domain DGGITQSPKYLFRKEGQNVTLSCEQNLNHDAMYWYRQDPGQGLRLIYYSQIVNDFQKGDIAEGYSVSREKKESFPLTVTSAQKNPTAFYLCASKLRSLEFSNQPQHFGDGTRLSIL.

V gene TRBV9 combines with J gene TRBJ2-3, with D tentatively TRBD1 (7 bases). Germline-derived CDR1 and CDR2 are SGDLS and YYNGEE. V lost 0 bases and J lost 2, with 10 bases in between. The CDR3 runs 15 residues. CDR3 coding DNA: TGTGCCAGCAGCGTAGCAGGGGGGATCACAGATACGCAGTATTTT. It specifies CASSVAGGITDTQYF.

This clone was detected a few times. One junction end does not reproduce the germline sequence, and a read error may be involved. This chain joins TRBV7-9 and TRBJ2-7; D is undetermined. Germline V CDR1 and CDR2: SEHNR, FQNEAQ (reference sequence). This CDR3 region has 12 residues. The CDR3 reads CASSLEPDTTIF. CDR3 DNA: TGTGCCAGCAGCTTAGAGCCAGACACGACAATCTTC.

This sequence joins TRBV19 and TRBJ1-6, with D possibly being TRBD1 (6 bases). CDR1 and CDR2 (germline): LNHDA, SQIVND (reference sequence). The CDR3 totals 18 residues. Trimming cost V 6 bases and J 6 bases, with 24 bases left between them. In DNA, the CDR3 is TGTGCCAGTAGCCTAGACTACGCTCGGGGGGCCGTTAATTCACCCCTCCACTTT. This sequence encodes CASSLDYARGAVNSPLHF. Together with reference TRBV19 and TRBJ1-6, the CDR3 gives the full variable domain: DGGITQSPKYLFRKEGQNVTLSCEQNLNHDAMYWYRQDPGQGLRLIYYSQIVNDFQKGDIAEGYSVSREKKESFPLTVTSAQKNPTAFYLCASSLDYARGAVNSPLHFGNGTRLTVT.

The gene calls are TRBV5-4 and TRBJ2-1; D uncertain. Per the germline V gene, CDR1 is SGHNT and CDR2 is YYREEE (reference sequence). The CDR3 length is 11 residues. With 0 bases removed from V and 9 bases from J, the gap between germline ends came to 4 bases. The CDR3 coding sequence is TGTGCCAGCAGCTTGGTAGGTGAGCAGTTCTTC. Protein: CASSLVGEQFF.

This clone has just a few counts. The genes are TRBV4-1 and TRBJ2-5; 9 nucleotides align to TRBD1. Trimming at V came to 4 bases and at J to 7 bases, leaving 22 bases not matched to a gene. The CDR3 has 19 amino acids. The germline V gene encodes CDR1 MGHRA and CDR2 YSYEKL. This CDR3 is CASSRTGTGPVSLDGTQYF. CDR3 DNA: TGCGCCAGCAGCCGGACCGGGACAGGGCCAGTAAGCTTAGATGGGACCCAGTACTTC.

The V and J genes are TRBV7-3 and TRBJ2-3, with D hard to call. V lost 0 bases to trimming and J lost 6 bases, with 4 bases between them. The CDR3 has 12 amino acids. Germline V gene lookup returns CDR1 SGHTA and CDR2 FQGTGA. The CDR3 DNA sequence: TGTGCCAGCAGCTTAACGGGGGATACGCAGTATTTT. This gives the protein CASSLTGDTQYF.

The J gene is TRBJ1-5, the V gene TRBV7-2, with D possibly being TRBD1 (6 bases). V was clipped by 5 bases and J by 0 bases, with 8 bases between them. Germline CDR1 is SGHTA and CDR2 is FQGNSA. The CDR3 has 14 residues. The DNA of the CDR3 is TGTGCCAGCAGCAGGGGGGATAGCAATCAGCCCCAGCATTTT. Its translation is CASSRGDSNQPQHF.

The CDR3 region has the DNA TGCGCCAGCAGTGACGGGGTCGCTGAAGCTTTCTTT. Translating gives CASSDGVAEAFF. The rearrangement joins TRBV10-2 to TRBJ1-1; D is unresolved. V lost 3 bases and J 6 bases, leaving 8 bases between the germline ends. This CDR3 has 12 amino acids. Per germline, CDR1 WSHSY and CDR2 SAAADI.

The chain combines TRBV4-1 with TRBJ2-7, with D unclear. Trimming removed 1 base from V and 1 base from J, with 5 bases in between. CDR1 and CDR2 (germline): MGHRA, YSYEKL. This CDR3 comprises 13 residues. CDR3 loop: CASSQGASYEQYF. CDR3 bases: TGCGCCAGCAGCCAAGGGGCATCCTACGAGCAGTACTTC.

The CDR3 loop reads CASSLGSGQGSNQPQHF. In DNA, the CDR3 is TGTGCCAGCAGCTTAGGATCCGGACAGGGCAGCAATCAGCCCCAGCATTTT. V usage is TRBV7-2 and J usage is TRBJ1-5, with 8 positions matching TRBD1. With V trimmed by 1 base and J by 1 base, 6 bases remained unmatched. The CDR3 is 17 residues long. Germline V gene sequence: CDR1 SGHTA, CDR2 FQGNSA.

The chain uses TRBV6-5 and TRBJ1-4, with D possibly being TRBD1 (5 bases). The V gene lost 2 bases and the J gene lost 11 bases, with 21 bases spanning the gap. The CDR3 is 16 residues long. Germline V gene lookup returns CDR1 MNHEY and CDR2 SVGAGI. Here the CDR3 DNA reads TGTGCCAGCAGTTACGGAGCAAGGGGTACTGAAGGGAAACTGTTTTTT. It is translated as CASSYGARGTEGKLFF.

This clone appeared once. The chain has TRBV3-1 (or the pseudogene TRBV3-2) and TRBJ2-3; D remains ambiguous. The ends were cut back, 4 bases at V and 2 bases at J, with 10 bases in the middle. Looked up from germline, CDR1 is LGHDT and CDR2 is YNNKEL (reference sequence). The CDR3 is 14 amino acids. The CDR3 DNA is TGTGCCAGCAGCCGACGATGGATCACAGATACGCAGTATTTT. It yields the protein CASSRRWITDTQYF.

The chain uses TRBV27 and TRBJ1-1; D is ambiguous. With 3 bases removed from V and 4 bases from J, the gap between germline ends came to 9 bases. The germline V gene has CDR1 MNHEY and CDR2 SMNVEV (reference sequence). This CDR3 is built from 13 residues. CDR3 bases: TGTGCCAGCAGTTTGTACGCACTCACTGAAGCTTTCTTT. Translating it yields CASSLYALTEAFF.